The entry that follows covers one TCR beta chain sequence. Its antigen remains unidentified. The PCR contained 60 Vbeta and 13 Jbeta primers. Generated by immunoSEQ multiplex PCR, the TCRdb table keeps only in-frame clones and is missing some. The sample comprises about 200,000 clones, under 85% of which are singletons, and 1.7% rests with the top ten. The source of the sample is a study of cytomegalovirus exposure and HLA in healthy donors. Trimming removed 0 bases from V and 7 bases from J; junction bases left unmatched: 9. The CDR3 is 17 residues long. Study outcomes and limitations: Researchers counted approximately 160 TCR beta chains as cytomegalovirus-associated. Versus the approximately 700-donor mean, an Asian-associated ancestry cluster reportedly showed fewer N-insertions in a later analysis.

This TCR was sampled from a man aged 45 to 65 in good health and CMV-seronegative. Material for sequencing was PBMCs. This chain joins TRBV23-1 and TRBJ1-5, with 10 bases lining up with TRBD1. Being an ORF, TRBV23-1 has a function that is uncertain. This CDR3 is CASSQSEDDRGHQPQHF. The CDR3 DNA reads as TGCGCCAGCAGTCAATCGGAGGATGACAGGGGGCACCAGCCCCAGCATTTT.